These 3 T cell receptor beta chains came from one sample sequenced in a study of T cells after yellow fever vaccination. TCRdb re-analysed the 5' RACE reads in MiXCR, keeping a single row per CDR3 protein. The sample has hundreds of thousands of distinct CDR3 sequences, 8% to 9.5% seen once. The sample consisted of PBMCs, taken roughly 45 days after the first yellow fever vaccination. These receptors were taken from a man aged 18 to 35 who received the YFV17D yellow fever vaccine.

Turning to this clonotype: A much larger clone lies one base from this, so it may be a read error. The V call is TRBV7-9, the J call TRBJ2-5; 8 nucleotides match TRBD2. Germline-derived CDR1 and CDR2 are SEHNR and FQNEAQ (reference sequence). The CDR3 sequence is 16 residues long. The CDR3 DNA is TGTGCCAGCGGCTTGCGGGGGGACTACCTCCAAGAGACCCAGTACTTC. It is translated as CASGLRGDYLQETQYF.

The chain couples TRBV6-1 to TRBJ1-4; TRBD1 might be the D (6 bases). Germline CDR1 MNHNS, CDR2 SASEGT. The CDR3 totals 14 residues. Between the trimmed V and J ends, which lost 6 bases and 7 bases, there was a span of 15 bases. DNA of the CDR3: TGTGCCAGCAGAACCGGGACAACCTTTGAAAAACTGTTTTTT. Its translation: CASRTGTTFEKLFF.

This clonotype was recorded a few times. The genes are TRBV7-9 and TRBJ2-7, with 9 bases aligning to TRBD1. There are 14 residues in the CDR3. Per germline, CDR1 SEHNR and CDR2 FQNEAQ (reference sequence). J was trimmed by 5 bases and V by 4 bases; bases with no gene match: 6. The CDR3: CASSYWTGEDEQYV. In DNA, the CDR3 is TGTGCCAGCAGCTATTGGACAGGGGAGGACGAGCAGTACGTC.